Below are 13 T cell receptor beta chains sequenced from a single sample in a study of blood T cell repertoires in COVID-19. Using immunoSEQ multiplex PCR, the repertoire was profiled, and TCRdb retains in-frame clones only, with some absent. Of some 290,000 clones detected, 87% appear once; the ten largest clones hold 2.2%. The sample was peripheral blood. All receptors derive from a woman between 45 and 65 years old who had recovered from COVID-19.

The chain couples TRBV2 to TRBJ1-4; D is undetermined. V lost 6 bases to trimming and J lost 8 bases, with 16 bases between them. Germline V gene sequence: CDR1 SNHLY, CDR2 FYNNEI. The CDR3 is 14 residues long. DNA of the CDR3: TGTGCCAGCAGGAGATCTGGTACGGGGGAAAAACTGTTTTTT. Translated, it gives CASRRSGTGEKLFF.

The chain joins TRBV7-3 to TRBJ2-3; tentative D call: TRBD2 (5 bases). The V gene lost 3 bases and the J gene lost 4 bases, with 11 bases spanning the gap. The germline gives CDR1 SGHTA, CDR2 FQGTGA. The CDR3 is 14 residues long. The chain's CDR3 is CASSFGAGADTQYF. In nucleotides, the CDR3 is TGTGCCAGCAGCTTCGGTGCCGGGGCAGATACGCAGTATTTT.

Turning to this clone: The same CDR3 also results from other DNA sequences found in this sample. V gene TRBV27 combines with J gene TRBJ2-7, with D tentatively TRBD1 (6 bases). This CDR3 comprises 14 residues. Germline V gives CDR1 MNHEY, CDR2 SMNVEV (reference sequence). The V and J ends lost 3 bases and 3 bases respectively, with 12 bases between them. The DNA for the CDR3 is TGTGCCAGCAGTTTCACCACAGGGAGCTACGAGCAGTACTTC. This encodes CASSFTTGSYEQYF.

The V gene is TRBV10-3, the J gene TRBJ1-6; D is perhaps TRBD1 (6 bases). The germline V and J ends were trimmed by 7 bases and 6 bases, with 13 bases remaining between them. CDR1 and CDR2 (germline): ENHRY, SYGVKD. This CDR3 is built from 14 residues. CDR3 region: CAINFGGPNSPLHF. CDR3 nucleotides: TGTGCCATCAATTTCGGGGGGCCTAATTCACCCCTCCACTTT.

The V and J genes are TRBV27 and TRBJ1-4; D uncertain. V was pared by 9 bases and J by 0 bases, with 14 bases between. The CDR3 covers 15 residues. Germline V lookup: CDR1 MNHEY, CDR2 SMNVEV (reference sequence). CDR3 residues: CASGSSRATNEKLFF. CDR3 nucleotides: TGTGCCAGTGGGAGTTCCAGAGCAACTAATGAAAAACTGTTTTTT.

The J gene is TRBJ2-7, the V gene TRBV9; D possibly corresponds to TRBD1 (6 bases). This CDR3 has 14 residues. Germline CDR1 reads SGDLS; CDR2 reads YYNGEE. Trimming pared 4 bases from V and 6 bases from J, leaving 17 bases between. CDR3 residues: CASSPRDRLGEQYF. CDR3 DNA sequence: TGTGCCAGCAGCCCTCGAGACAGGCTGGGCGAGCAGTACTTC.

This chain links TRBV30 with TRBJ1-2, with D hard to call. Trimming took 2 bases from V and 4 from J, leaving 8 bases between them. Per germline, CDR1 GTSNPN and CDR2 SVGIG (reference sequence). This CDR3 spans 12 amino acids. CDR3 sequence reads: CAWSFRSYGYTF. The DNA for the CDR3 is TGTGCCTGGAGTTTTCGTAGCTATGGCTACACCTTC.

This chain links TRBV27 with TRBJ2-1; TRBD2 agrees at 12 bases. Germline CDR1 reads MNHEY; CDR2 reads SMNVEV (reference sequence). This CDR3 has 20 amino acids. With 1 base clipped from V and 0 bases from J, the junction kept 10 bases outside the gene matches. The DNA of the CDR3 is TGTGCCAGCAGTTTATATCCCCCCGGACTAGCGGGGTTCTCCTACAATGAGCAGTTCTTC. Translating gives CASSLYPPGLAGFSYNEQFF.

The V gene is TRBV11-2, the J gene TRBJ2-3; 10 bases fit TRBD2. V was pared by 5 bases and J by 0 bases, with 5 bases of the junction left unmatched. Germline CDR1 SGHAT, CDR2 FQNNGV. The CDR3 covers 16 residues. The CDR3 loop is CASSPGLAASTDTQYF. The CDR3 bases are TGTGCCAGCAGCCCAGGACTAGCGGCTAGCACAGATACGCAGTATTTT.

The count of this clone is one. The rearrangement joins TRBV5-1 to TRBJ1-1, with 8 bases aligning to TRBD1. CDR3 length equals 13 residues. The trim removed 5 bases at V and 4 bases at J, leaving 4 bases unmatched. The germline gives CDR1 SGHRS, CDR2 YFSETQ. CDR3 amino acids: CASSRQGATEAFF. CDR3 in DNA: TGCGCCAGCAGTCGTCAGGGGGCCACTGAAGCTTTCTTT. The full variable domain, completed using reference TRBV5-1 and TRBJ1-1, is KAGVTQTPRYLIKTRGQQVTLSCSPISGHRSVSWYQQTPGQGLQFLFEYFSETQRNKGNFPGRFSGRQFSNSRSEMNVSTLELGDSALYLCASSRQGATEAFFGQGTRLTVV.

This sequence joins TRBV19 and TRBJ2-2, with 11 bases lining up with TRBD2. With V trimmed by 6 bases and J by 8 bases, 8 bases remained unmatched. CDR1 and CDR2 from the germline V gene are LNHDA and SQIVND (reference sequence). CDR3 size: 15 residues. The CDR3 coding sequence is TGTGCCAGTAGCCTACTAGCGGGAGATCCAGGGGAGCTGTTTTTT. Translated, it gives CASSLLAGDPGELFF.

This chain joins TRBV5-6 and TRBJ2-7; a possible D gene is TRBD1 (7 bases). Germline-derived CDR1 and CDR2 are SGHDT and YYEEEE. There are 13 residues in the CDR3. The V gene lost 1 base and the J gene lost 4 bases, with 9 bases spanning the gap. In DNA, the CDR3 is TGTGCCAGCAGCTTGCAGGGGGGTTACGAGCAGTACTTC. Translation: CASSLQGGYEQYF.

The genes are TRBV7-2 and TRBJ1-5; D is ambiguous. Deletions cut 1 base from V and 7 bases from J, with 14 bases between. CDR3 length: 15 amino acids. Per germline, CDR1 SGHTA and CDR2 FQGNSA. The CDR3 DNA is TGTGCCAGCAGCTTAGACCTGCTCCCGAGGCAGCCCCAGCATTTT. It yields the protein CASSLDLLPRQPQHF.